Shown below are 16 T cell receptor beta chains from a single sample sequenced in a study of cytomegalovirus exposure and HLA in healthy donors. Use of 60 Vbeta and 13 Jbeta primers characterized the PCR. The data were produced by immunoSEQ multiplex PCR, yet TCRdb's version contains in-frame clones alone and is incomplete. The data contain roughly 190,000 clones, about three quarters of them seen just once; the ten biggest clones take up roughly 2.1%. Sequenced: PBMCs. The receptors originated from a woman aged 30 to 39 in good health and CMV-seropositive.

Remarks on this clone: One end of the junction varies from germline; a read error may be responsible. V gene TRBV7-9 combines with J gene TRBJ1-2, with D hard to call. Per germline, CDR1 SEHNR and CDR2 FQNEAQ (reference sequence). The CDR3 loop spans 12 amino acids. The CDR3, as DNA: TGTTCCAGCAGCCTCCCCCGCTATGGCTACACCTTC. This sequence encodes CSSSLPRYGYTF.

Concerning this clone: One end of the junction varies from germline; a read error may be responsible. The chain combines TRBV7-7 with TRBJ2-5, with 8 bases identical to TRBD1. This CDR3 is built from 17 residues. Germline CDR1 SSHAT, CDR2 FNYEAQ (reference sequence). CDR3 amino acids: CASSSRFSTGAQETQYF. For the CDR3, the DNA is TGTGCTAGCAGCTCTAGATTCTCGACAGGGGCACAAGAGACCCAGTACTTC. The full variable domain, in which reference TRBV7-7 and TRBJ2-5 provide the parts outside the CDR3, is GAGVSQSPRYKVTKRGQDVTLRCDPISSHATLYWYQQALGQGPEFLTYFNYEAQPDKSGLPSDRFSAERPEGSISTLTIQRTEQRDSAMYRCASSSRFSTGAQETQYFGPGTRLLVL.

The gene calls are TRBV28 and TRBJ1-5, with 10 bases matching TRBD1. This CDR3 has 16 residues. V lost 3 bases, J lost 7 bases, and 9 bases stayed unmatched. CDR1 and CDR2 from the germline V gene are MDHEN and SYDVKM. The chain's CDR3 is CASSFSLDRGGQPQHF. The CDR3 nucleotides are TGTGCCAGCAGTTTTTCCCTGGACAGGGGGGGGCAGCCCCAGCATTTT.

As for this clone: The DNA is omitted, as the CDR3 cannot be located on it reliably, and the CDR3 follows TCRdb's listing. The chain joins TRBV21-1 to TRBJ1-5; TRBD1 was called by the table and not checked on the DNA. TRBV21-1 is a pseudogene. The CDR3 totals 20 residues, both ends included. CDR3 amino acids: CASSGWFGTGISFGNQPQHF.

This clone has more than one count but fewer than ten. The CDR3 nucleotides are TGCGCCAGCAGGCAACAGGGGGGCCGGGAGACCCAGTACTTC. Translating gives CASRQQGGRETQYF. The chain is built from TRBV5-1 and TRBJ2-5; TRBD1 matches 8 bases. Germline V CDR1 and CDR2: SGHRS, YFSETQ. The CDR3 sequence is 14 residues long. V lost 5 bases, J lost 5 bases, and 8 bases stayed unmatched.

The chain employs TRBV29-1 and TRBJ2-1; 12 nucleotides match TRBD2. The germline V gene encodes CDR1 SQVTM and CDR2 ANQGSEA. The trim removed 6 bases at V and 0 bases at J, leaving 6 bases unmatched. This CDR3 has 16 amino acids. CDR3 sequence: CSVRGLAGASYNEQFF. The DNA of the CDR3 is TGCAGCGTGAGGGGACTAGCGGGTGCCTCCTACAATGAGCAGTTCTTC.

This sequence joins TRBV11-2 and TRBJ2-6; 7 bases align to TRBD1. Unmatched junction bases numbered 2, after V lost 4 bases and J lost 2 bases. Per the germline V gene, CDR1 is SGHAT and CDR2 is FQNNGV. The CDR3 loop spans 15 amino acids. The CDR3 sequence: CASSSGQPGANVLTF. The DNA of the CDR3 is TGTGCCAGCAGCTCGGGACAGCCTGGGGCCAACGTCCTGACTTTC. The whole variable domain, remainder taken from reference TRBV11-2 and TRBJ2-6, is EAGVAQSPRYKIIEKRQSVAFWCNPISGHATLYWYQQILGQGPKLLIQFQNNGVVDDSQLPKDRFSAERLKGVDSTLKIQPAKLEDSAVYLCASSSGQPGANVLTFGAGSRLTVL.

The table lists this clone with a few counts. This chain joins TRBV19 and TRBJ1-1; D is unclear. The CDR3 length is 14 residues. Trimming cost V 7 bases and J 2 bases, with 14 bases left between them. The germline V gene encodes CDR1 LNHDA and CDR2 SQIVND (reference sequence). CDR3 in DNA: TGTGCCAGTACTAGGACTGCTTCTAACACTGAAGCTTTCTTT. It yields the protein CASTRTASNTEAFF.

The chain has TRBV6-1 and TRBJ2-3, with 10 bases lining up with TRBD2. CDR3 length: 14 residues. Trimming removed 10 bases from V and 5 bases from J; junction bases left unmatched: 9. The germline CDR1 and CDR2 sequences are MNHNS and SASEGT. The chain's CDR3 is CATFSAGGQDTQYF. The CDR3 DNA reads TGTGCCACATTCTCAGCGGGGGGGCAAGATACGCAGTATTTT.

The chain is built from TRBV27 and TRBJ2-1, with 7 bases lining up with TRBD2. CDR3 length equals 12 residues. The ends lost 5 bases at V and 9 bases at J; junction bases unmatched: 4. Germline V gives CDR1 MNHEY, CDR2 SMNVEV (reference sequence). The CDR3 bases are TGTGCCAGCAGTCCGACTAGCAGTGAGCAGTTCTTC. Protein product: CASSPTSSEQFF.

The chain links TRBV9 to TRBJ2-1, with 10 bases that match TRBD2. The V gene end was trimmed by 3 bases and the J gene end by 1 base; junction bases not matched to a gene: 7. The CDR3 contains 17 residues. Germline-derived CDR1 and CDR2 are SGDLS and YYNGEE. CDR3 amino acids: CASSAGLADPSYNEQFF. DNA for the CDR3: TGTGCCAGCAGCGCAGGACTAGCGGATCCATCCTACAATGAGCAGTTCTTC.

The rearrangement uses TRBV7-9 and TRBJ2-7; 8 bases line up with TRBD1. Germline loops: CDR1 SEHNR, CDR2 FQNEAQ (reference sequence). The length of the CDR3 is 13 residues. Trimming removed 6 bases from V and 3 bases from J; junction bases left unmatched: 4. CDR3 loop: CASSRGQGYEQYF. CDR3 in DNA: TGTGCCAGCAGTCGAGGACAGGGCTACGAGCAGTACTTC.

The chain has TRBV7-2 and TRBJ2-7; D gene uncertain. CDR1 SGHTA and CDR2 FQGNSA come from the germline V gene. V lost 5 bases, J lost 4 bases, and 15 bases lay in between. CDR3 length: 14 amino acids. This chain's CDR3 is CASSRPPPGYEQYF. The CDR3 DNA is TGTGCCAGCAGCCGGCCGCCTCCAGGATACGAGCAGTACTTC. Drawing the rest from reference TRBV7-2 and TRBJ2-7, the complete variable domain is GAGVSQSPSNKVTEKGKDVELRCDPISGHTALYWYRQSLGQGLEFLIYFQGNSAPDKSGLPSDRFSAERTGGSVSTLTIQRTQQEDSAVYLCASSRPPPGYEQYFGPGTRLTVT.

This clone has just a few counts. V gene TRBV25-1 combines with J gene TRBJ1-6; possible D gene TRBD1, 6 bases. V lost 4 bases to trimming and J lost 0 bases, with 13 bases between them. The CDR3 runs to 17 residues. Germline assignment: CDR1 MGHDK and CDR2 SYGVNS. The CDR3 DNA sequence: TGTGCCAGCAGTGGTACAGGGACTAGCTCCTATAATTCACCCCTCCACTTT. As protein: CASSGTGTSSYNSPLHF.

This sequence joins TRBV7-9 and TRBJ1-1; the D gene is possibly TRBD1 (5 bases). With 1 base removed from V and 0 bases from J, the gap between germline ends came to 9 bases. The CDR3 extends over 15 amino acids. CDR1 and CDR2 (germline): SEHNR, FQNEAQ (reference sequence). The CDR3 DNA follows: TGTGCCAGCAGCTTAGAGGCAGGGATGAACACTGAAGCTTTCTTT. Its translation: CASSLEAGMNTEAFF.

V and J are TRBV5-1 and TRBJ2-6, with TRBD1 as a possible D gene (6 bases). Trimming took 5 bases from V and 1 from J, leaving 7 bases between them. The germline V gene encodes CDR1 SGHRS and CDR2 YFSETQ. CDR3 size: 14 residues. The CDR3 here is CASRQGSGANVLTF. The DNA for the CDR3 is TGCGCCAGCAGACAGGGTTCTGGGGCCAACGTCCTGACTTTC.